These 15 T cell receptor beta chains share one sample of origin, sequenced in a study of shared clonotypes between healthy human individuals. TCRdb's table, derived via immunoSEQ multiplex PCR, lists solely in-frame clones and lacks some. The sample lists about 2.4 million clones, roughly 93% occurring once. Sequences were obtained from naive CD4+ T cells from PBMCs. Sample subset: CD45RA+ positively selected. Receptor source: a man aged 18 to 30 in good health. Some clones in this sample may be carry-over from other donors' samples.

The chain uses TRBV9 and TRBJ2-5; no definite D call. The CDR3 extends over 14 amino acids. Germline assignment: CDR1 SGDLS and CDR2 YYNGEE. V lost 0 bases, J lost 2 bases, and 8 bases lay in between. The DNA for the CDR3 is TGTGCCAGCAGCGTAGGGGCTATGCAAGAGACCCAGTACTTC. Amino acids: CASSVGAMQETQYF.

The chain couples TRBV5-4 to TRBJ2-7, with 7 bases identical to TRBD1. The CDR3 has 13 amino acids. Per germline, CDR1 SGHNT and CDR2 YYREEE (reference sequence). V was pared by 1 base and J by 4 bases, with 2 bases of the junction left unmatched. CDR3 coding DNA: TGTGCCAGCAGCTTGACAGGGGTATACGAGCAGTACTTC. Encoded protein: CASSLTGVYEQYF. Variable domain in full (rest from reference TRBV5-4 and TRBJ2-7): ETGVTQSPTHLIKTRGQQVTLRCSSQSGHNTVSWYQQALGQGPQFIFQYYREEENGRGNFPPRFSGLQFPNYSSELNVNALELDDSALYLCASSLTGVYEQYFGPGTRLTVT.

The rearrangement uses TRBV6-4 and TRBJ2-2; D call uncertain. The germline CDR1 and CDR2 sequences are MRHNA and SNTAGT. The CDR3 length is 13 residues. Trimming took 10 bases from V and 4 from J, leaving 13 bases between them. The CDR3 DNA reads TGTGCCACGCGGAATATGGGCACCGGGGAGCTGTTTTTT. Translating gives CATRNMGTGELFF.

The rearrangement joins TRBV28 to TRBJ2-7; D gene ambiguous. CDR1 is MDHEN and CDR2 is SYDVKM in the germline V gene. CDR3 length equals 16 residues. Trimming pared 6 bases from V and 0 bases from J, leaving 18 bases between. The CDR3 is CASRPLGRGSSYEQYF. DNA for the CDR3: TGTGCCAGCAGACCTCTGGGCAGAGGAAGCTCCTACGAGCAGTACTTC. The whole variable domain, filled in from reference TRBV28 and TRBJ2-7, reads DVKVTQSSRYLVKRTGEKVFLECVQDMDHENMFWYRQDPGLGLRLIYFSYDVKMKEKGDIPEGYSVSREKKERFSLILESASTNQTSMYLCASRPLGRGSSYEQYFGPGTRLTVT.

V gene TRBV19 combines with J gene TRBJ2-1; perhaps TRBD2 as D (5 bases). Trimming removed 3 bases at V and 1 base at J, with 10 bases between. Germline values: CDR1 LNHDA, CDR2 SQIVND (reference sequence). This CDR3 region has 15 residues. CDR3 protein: CASSIAGVSYNEQFF. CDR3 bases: TGTGCCAGTAGTATTGCGGGCGTATCCTACAATGAGCAGTTCTTC. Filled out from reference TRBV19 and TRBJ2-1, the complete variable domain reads DGGITQSPKYLFRKEGQNVTLSCEQNLNHDAMYWYRQDPGQGLRLIYYSQIVNDFQKGDIAEGYSVSREKKESFPLTVTSAQKNPTAFYLCASSIAGVSYNEQFFGPGTRLTVL.

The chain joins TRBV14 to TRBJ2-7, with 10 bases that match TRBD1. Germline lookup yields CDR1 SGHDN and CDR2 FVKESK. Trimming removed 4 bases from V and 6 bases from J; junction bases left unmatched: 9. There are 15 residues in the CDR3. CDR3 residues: CASSPEETGGFEQYF. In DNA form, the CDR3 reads TGTGCCAGCAGCCCCGAAGAGACAGGGGGCTTCGAGCAGTACTTC.

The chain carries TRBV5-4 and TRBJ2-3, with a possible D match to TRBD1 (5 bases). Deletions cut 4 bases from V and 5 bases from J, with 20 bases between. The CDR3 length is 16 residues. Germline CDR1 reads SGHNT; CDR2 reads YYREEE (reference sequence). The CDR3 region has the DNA TGTGCCAGCAGCCCCAGGGTCGGGTTTGGGATAGATACGCAGTATTTT. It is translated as CASSPRVGFGIDTQYF.

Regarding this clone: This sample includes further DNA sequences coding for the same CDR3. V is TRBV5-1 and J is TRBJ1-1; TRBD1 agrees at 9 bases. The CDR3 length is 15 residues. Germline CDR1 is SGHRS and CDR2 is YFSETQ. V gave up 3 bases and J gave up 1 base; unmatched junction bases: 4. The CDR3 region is CASSSRTGANTEAFF. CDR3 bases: TGCGCCAGCAGCTCCAGGACAGGGGCGAACACTGAAGCTTTCTTT.

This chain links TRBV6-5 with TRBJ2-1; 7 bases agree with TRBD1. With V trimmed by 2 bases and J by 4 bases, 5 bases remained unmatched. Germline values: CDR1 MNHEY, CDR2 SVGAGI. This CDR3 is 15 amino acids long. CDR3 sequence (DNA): TGTGCCAGCAGTTACACCATGGACAGGTACAATGAGCAGTTCTTC. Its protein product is CASSYTMDRYNEQFF.

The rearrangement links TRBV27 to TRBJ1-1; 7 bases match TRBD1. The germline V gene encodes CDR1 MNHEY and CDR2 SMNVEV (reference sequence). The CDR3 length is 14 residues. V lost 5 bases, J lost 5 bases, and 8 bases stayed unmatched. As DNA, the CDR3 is TGTGCCAGCAGTCGCGCAGACAGGGCTACTGAAGCTTTCTTT. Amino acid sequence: CASSRADRATEAFF.

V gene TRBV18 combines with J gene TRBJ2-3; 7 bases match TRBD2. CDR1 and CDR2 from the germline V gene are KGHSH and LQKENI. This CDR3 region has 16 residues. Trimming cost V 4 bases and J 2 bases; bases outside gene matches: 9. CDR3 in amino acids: CASSLFSGPNTDTQYF. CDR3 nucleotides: TGTGCCAGCTCACTGTTTAGCGGGCCGAACACAGATACGCAGTATTTT.

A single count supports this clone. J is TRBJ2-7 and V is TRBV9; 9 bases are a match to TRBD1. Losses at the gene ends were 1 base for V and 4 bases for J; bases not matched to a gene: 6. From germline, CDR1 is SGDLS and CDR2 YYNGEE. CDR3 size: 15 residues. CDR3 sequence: CASSVTGGPWYEQYF. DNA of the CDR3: TGTGCCAGCAGCGTAACAGGGGGCCCCTGGTACGAGCAGTACTTC.

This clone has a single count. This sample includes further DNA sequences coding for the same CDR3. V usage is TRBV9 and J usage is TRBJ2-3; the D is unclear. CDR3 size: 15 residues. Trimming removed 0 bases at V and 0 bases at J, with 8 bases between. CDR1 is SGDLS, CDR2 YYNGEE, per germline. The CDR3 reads CASSVGSTSTDTQYF. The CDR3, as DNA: TGTGCCAGCAGCGTAGGTTCAACTAGCACAGATACGCAGTATTTT.

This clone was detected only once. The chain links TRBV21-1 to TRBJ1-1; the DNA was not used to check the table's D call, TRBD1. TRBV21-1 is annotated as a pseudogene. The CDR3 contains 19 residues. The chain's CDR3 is CASSRTTISDRPEGTEAFF. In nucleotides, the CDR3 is TGTGCCAGCAGCCGCACTACTATTTCGGACAGGCCTGAGGGCACTGAAGCTTTCTTT.

CDR3 amino acids: CASSLTPETGVDTEAFF. CDR3 coding DNA: TGTGCCAGCAGCTTGACGCCAGAGACGGGGGTGGACACTGAAGCTTTCTTT. This chain connects TRBV5-4 to TRBJ1-1; D perhaps matches TRBD1 (5 bases). The CDR3 is made up of 17 amino acids. Germline V gene data show CDR1 as SGHNT and CDR2 as YYREEE (reference sequence). V lost 1 base and J lost 3, with 19 bases in between.